Only one count was recorded for the clone carrying this T cell receptor beta chain. Its antigen is unidentified. Assay: immunoSEQ multiplex PCR; the TCRdb copy retains only in-frame clones and omits some. Among approximately 70,000 clones listed, around 94% were seen once. This sample is drawn from a study of T cell clonotyping in hematopoietic cell transplantation. The CDR3 runs to 14 residues. Germline CDR1 is SGHRS and CDR2 is YFSETQ. With 5 bases clipped from V and 5 bases from J, the junction kept 8 bases outside the gene matches. Findings and caveats of the study: At the given depth, recipient repertoires were over 95% de novo clonotypes. Graft donor and pretransplant recipient Inverse Simpson Index values predicted broader posttransplant TCR diversity. No sorting was done, leaving CD4 and CD8 contributions mixed. Pathologically expanded recipient clonotypes increased progressively from day 30 to day 180 as diversity fell.

The chain links TRBV5-1 to TRBJ2-5; 8 bases map to TRBD1. This TCR derives from a man in his fifties or sixties in good health. Some clones in this sample may be carry-over from other donors' samples. Sequencing was done on a sample of peripheral blood mononuclear cells. The CDR3: CASRRWTGLETQYF. In DNA form, the CDR3 reads TGCGCCAGCAGAAGGTGGACAGGGTTGGAGACCCAGTACTTC. The variable domain in full, with the rest retrieved from reference TRBV5-1 and TRBJ2-5, is KAGVTQTPRYLIKTRGQQVTLSCSPISGHRSVSWYQQTPGQGLQFLFEYFSETQRNKGNFPGRFSGRQFSNSRSEMNVSTLELGDSALYLCASRRWTGLETQYFGPGTRLLVL.